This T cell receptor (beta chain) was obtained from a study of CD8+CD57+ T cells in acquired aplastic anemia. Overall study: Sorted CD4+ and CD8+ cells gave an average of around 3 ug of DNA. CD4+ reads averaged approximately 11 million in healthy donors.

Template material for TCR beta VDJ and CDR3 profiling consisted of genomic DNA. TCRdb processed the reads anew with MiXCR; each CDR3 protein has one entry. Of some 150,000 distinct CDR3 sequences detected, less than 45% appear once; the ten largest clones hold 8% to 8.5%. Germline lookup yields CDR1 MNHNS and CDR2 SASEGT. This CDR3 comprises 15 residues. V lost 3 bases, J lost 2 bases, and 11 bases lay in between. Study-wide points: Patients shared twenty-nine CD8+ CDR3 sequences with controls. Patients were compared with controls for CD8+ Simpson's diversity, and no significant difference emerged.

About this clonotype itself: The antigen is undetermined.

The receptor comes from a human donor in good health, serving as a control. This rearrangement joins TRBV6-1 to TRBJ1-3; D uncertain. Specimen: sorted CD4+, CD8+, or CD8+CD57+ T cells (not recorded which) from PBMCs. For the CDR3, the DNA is TGTGCCAGCAGTGATGATCCTAGTGCTGGAAACACCATATATTTT. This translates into CASSDDPSAGNTIYF.